This T cell receptor (beta chain) was sequenced in a study of blood T cell repertoires in COVID-19. The assay was immunoSEQ multiplex PCR, and TCRdb's table has in-frame clones only and misses some. The table shows about 330,000 clones, with 87% occurring only once. The sequenced sample was PBMCs or T cells enriched from blood (not recorded which). The sequence was obtained from a woman aged 25 to 39 who had recovered from COVID-19.

Here the CDR3 reads CAISGVLSGTHSYNEQFF. CDR3 nucleotide sequence: TGTGCCATCAGTGGGGTACTTAGCGGGACCCACTCCTACAATGAGCAGTTCTTC. This chain joins TRBV10-3 and TRBJ2-1; 8 bases agree with TRBD2. The ends lost 4 bases at V and 0 bases at J; junction bases unmatched: 11. This CDR3 has 18 residues. Germline loops: CDR1 ENHRY, CDR2 SYGVKD.